The 7 T cell receptor beta chains reported below all come from one sample, sequenced in a study of blood T cell repertoires in COVID-19. Repertoires were generated with immunoSEQ multiplex PCR, while TCRdb's copy carries only in-frame clones and drops some. The repertoire holds 200,000 to 250,000 clones, with roughly 90% as singletons. The source material was peripheral blood. The receptors were gathered from a woman in her fifties or sixties with acute or convalescent COVID-19.

This chain connects TRBV5-1 to TRBJ2-7, with 7 bases lining up with TRBD2. Germline V lookup: CDR1 SGHRS, CDR2 YFSETQ. Unmatched junction bases numbered 4, after V lost 10 bases and J lost 0 bases. The length of the CDR3 is 12 residues. The CDR3 nucleotides read TGCGCCGGAGCGGGGAGCTCCTACGAGCAGTACTTC. This gives the protein CAGAGSSYEQYF.

This clone has only a few counts. The rearrangement uses TRBV3-1 (or the pseudogene TRBV3-2) and TRBJ1-3; 8 bases fit TRBD1. CDR1 LGHDT and CDR2 YNNKEL come from the germline V gene (reference sequence). This CDR3 is built from 14 residues. After removal of 5 bases from V and 2 bases from J, the junction contained 2 bases not matched to a gene. In DNA, the CDR3 is TGTGCCAGCAGCTTCAGGGGGCCTGGAAACACCATATATTTT. This encodes CASSFRGPGNTIYF.

The chain has TRBV28 and TRBJ1-5; no reliable D call. Between the trimmed V and J ends, which lost 3 bases and 9 bases, there was a span of 15 bases. This CDR3 has 14 residues. Germline V gene sequence: CDR1 MDHEN, CDR2 SYDVKM. In DNA form, the CDR3 reads TGTGCCAGCAGTTTGCCCGCAGGCTCACGGCCCCAGCATTTT. Translated: CASSLPAGSRPQHF.

The genes are TRBV27 and TRBJ1-3; possibly TRBD1 for D (6 bases). The germline V gene encodes CDR1 MNHEY and CDR2 SMNVEV (reference sequence). V lost 4 bases and J 1 base, leaving 11 bases between the germline ends. This CDR3 has 15 amino acids. The CDR3 DNA is TGTGCCAGCAGTTCGCTCAGGGGATCTGGAAACACCATATATTTT. It yields the protein CASSSLRGSGNTIYF.

This clone occurred once. The same CDR3 arises from other DNA sequences in this sample as well. The chain has TRBV7-2 and TRBJ1-5; TRBD1 aligns across 10 bases. With 1 base clipped from V and 4 bases from J, the junction kept 4 bases outside the gene matches. This CDR3 comprises 16 residues. In germline, CDR1 is SGHTA, CDR2 FQGNSA. The CDR3 nucleotides read TGTGCCAGCAGCTTAGGGGGGGACAGGGGTAATCAGCCCCAGCATTTT. Translation gives CASSLGGDRGNQPQHF.

The V call is TRBV4-3, the J call TRBJ2-1; a weak D match, TRBD1 (6 bases). The CDR3 runs to 14 residues. Trimming stripped 0 bases from V and 8 bases from J, with 11 bases between. Germline-derived CDR1 and CDR2 are LGHNA and YSLEER. The CDR3 loop reads CASSQDFEGDEQFF. CDR3 coding DNA: TGCGCCAGCAGCCAAGATTTCGAGGGGGATGAGCAGTTCTTC.

The chain employs TRBV24-1 and TRBJ2-1; possibly TRBD2 for D (6 bases). Germline CDR1 is KGHDR and CDR2 is SFDVKD. Trimming cost V 3 bases and J 4 bases, with 21 bases left between them. This CDR3 has 18 amino acids. The CDR3 region is CATSDPTAYSGTYNEQFF. In DNA, the CDR3 is TGTGCCACCAGTGATCCTACGGCGTATAGCGGAACTTACAATGAGCAGTTCTTC.